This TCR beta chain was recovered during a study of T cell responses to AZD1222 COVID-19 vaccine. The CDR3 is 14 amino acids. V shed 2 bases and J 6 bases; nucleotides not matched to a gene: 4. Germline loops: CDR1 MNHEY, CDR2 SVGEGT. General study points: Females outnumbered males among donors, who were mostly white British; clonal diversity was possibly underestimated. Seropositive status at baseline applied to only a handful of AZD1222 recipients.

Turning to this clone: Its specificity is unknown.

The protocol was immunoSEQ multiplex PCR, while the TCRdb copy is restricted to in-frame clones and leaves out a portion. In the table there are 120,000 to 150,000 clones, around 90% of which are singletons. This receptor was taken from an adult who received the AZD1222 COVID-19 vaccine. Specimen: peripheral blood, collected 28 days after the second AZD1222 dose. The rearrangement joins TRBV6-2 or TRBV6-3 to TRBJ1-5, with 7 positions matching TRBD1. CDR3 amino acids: CASSYQGVFQPQHF. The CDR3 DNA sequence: TGTGCCAGCAGTTACCAGGGGGTCTTTCAGCCCCAGCATTTT.